The 16 T cell receptor beta chains given below trace back to one sample, sequenced in a study of blood T cell repertoires in COVID-19 (TCRdb year 2020). The library was built by means of the immunoSEQ multiplex PCR assay. In its TCRdb copy, this immuneACCESS table keeps in-frame sequences only and misses some clones. Where compared with another copy, unresolved V genes explain less than half of these, and the others have no known cause. The sample includes tens of thousands of clones, with approximately 78% observed a single time. The ten largest clones represent about 30% of the sample. The sample taken for sequencing was peripheral blood. The receptors were gathered from a human donor in a cohort sampled during active COVID-19.

This clone was counted once. The rearrangement links TRBV4-1 to TRBJ1-1; D perhaps matches TRBD1 (6 bases). The CDR3 consists of 16 residues. CDR1 and CDR2 (germline): MGHRA, YSYEKL. Trimming took 7 bases from V and 4 from J, leaving 22 bases between them. CDR3 coding DNA: TGCGCCAGCACCAACGGTCGGGATACAGGGTTCACTGAAGCTTTCTTT. Encoded protein: CASTNGRDTGFTEAFF.

This chain links TRBV21-1 with TRBJ2-7; the table names TRBD1, a call not compared with the DNA. TRBV21-1 is flagged as a pseudogene. This CDR3 comprises 16 residues. CDR3 region: CASSNRRGDRGYEQYF. In DNA, the CDR3 is TGTGCCAGCAGCAACCGCAGGGGTGACAGAGGCTACGAGCAGTACTTC.

The rearrangement uses TRBV15 and TRBJ2-3; TRBD2 agrees at 8 bases. The CDR3 covers 13 residues. V was clipped by 9 bases and J by 10 bases; unmatched bases: 12. Germline CDR1 LNHNV, CDR2 YYDKDF (reference sequence). CDR3 in amino acids: CATTSSGGSAQYF. The CDR3 DNA follows: TGTGCCACGACATCGAGCGGGGGCTCGGCGCAGTATTTT. The full variable domain, rest sourced from reference TRBV15 and TRBJ2-3, is DAMVIQNPRYQVTQFGKPVTLSCSQTLNHNVMYWYQQKSSQAPKLLFHYYDKDFNNEADTPDNFQSRRPNTSFCFLDIRSPGLGDTAMYLCATTSSGGSAQYFGPGTRLTVL.

The chain is built from TRBV4-1 and TRBJ1-2; a possible D gene is TRBD1 (5 bases). V lost 0 bases, J lost 7 bases, and 18 bases lay in between. CDR1 is MGHRA and CDR2 is YSYEKL in the germline V gene. The CDR3 sequence is 16 residues long. CDR3 in DNA: TGCGCCAGCAGCCAAGATCGCGGGGGAGTAACGGGTGGCTACACCTTC. Amino acid sequence: CASSQDRGGVTGGYTF.

V gene TRBV12-3 or TRBV12-4 combines with J gene TRBJ1-6; possible D gene TRBD1, 5 bases. The CDR3 runs 13 residues. Trimming removed 6 bases at V and 9 bases at J, with 12 bases between. The CDR3 is CASSSRDSSPLHF. The CDR3 DNA follows: TGTGCCAGCAGCTCACGGGACTCTTCACCCCTCCACTTT.

V gene TRBV5-6 combines with J gene TRBJ2-1; D may be TRBD1 (6 bases). V was shortened by 0 bases and J by 4 bases, with 11 bases between the two germline ends. This CDR3 region has 15 residues. In germline, CDR1 is SGHDT, CDR2 YYEEEE. The CDR3 bases are TGTGCCAGCAGCTTGGGCCCGACAGGATACAATGAGCAGTTCTTC. Protein: CASSLGPTGYNEQFF.

This chain connects TRBV7-3 to TRBJ1-1; 9 nucleotides agree with TRBD1. The J segment lost 7 bases and the V segment lost 5 bases, leaving 8 bases of the junction unmatched. Looked up from germline, CDR1 is SGHTA and CDR2 is FQGTGA. The CDR3 covers 14 residues. The CDR3, as DNA: TGTGCCAGCAGCGCATGGGGACAGGGAAGTGAAGCTTTCTTT. This encodes CASSAWGQGSEAFF.

V is TRBV7-2 and J is TRBJ1-2; weak D call: TRBD1 (5 bases). Trimming removed 5 bases from V and 2 bases from J, with 12 bases in between. The CDR3 is made up of 14 amino acids. CDR1 and CDR2 (germline): SGHTA, FQGNSA. CDR3 in amino acids: CASSTDSRNYGYTF. The CDR3 DNA follows: TGTGCCAGCAGCACCGACAGCCGGAACTATGGCTACACCTTC.

This sequence joins TRBV5-4 and TRBJ2-5, with no clear D. With 1 base removed from V and 5 bases from J, the gap between germline ends came to 9 bases. Germline V lookup: CDR1 SGHNT, CDR2 YYREEE (reference sequence). The CDR3 contains 13 residues. As DNA, the CDR3 is TGTGCCAGCAGCTTGTATCAGTTGGAGACCCAGTACTTC. Protein: CASSLYQLETQYF.

The chain uses TRBV19 and TRBJ1-5; 7 nucleotides line up with TRBD1. Trimming at V came to 6 bases and at J to 0 bases, leaving 11 bases not matched to a gene. Germline lookup yields CDR1 LNHDA and CDR2 SQIVND (reference sequence). CDR3 length: 17 amino acids. CDR3 residues: CASSPRDSSYSNQPQHF. DNA for the CDR3: TGTGCCAGTAGCCCTCGGGACAGCTCCTATAGCAATCAGCCCCAGCATTTT.

The CDR3 reads CASSVDSGGADTQYF. The CDR3 DNA reads as TGTGCCAGCAGCGTAGATAGCGGGGGTGCAGATACGCAGTATTTT. This rearrangement joins TRBV9 to TRBJ2-3; 9 nucleotides match TRBD2. Germline V CDR1 and CDR2: SGDLS, YYNGEE. V was clipped by 0 bases and J by 4 bases; unmatched bases: 3. The CDR3 contains 15 residues.

CDR3 DNA: TGTGCCAGCAGGACTGGACAGGGGGCGGAAGCTTTCTTT. As protein: CASRTGQGAEAFF. The rearrangement uses TRBV6-5 and TRBJ1-1; 11 bases are a match to TRBD1. CDR1 MNHEY and CDR2 SVGAGI come from the germline V gene. Trimming at V came to 6 bases and at J to 8 bases, leaving 5 bases not matched to a gene. The CDR3 totals 13 residues.

The chain links TRBV5-1 to TRBJ2-7; 7 bases agree with TRBD1. Germline V gene data show CDR1 as SGHRS and CDR2 as YFSETQ. CDR3 length: 14 residues. J gave up 4 bases and V 2 bases, and 6 bases lay outside the gene matches. CDR3 coding DNA: TGCGCCAGCAGCTTTGTGACAGGGACATACGAGCAGTACTTC. This codes for CASSFVTGTYEQYF.

The chain couples TRBV5-1 to TRBJ2-3, with 9 bases identical to TRBD1. J lost 2 bases, V lost 0 bases, and 7 bases had no gene match. Germline loops: CDR1 SGHRS, CDR2 YFSETQ. The CDR3 has 17 residues. In DNA, the CDR3 is TGCGCCAGCAGCTTGGCCAAGGGACAGGGTTTCACAGATACGCAGTATTTT. Its protein is CASSLAKGQGFTDTQYF.

The V gene is TRBV5-1, the J gene TRBJ1-1, with 7 bases that match TRBD1. The CDR3 has 15 amino acids. V gave up 0 bases and J gave up 4 bases; unmatched junction bases: 6. Germline V lookup: CDR1 SGHRS, CDR2 YFSETQ. The CDR3 reads CASSLALTGPTEAFF. In nucleotides, the CDR3 is TGCGCCAGCAGCTTGGCTCTGACAGGGCCCACTGAAGCTTTCTTT.

The chain has TRBV30 and TRBJ2-3; 7 nucleotides line up with TRBD1. The CDR3 covers 15 residues. V lost 3 bases and J lost 4; bases outside the gene matches: 10. CDR1 and CDR2 from the germline V gene are GTSNPN and SVGIG (reference sequence). The CDR3 is CAWSVVHRGSDTQYF. Here the CDR3 DNA reads TGTGCCTGGAGCGTTGTTCACAGGGGTTCAGATACGCAGTATTTT.